This T cell receptor beta chain was recorded in a study of blood T cell repertoires in COVID-19. Study-level information: The analysed material was cDNA or gDNA that came from T cells, B-cell-depleted T cells, or PBMCs.

This CDR3 comprises 15 residues. CDR1 is KGHSH, CDR2 LQKENI, per germline. With 1 base clipped from V and 5 bases from J, the junction kept 3 bases outside the gene matches. The assay was immunoSEQ multiplex PCR, and TCRdb's table has in-frame clones only and misses some. In the table there are about 160,000 clones, about 85% of which are singletons. Those who participated ranged in age from about 18 to 89 years and resided in 20 to 30 US areas. The V gene is TRBV18, the J gene TRBJ2-1; 9 positions agree with TRBD2. The receptor was isolated from a woman between 40 and 50 years old with acute COVID-19. The sample was PBMCs or T cells enriched from blood (not recorded which). In DNA form, the CDR3 reads TGTGCCAGCTCACCACGTCTAGCGGGGAACAATGAGCAGTTCTTC. As protein: CASSPRLAGNNEQFF.